This entry is about one T cell receptor (beta chain). Antigen: not known. TCRdb's copy holds only in-frame clones and misses some; the assay was immunoSEQ multiplex PCR. The sample lists some 80,000 clones, 84% seen once, with roughly 25% in the top ten. The data originate from a study of OX40 agonist ivuxolimab in advanced cancers. Whole-study context: Three patients had partial responses: one hepatocellular carcinoma, two cutaneous melanoma. Findings of the study overall: The CD4+ and CD8+ T cells in the blood had expanded clonally by week 6 at 0.1 to 3.0 mg/kg.

V gave up 5 bases and J gave up 2 bases, with 10 bases separating them. Germline V gene sequence: CDR1 LGHNA, CDR2 YNFKEQ. The CDR3 spans 14 residues. This sequence originates from an adult with an advanced solid tumor such as melanoma, head and neck, liver or kidney cancer. The V gene is TRBV4-2, the J gene TRBJ2-1; D gene unclear. The source material was CD4+ or CD8+ T cells sorted from blood, sampled in a trial of the OX40 agonist ivuxolimab. The CDR3: CASSWDDTYNEQFF. DNA of the CDR3: TGTGCCAGCAGCTGGGATGACACCTACAATGAGCAGTTCTTC.